This paragraph reports one T cell receptor (beta chain). Germline V gives CDR1 LGHNA, CDR2 YNFKEQ. The CDR3 is 16 amino acids. Trimming took 0 bases from V and 4 from J; bases not matched to a gene: 8. The sample is drawn from a study of technical replicates of blood from a handful of donors. Sequencing used immunoSEQ multiplex PCR; TCRdb keeps in-frame clones, though not all of them. The sample lists about 85,000 clones, about 93% occurring once. The V call is TRBV4-2, the J call TRBJ2-7, with 8 bases aligning to TRBD2. The sequenced sample was T cells isolated from PBMCs. The sequence was obtained from a human donor in good health. CDR3 nucleotide sequence: TGTGCCAGCAGCCAAGATGAGCCAGCGGGAGCATACGAGCAGTACTTC. As protein: CASSQDEPAGAYEQYF.